The 15 T cell receptor beta chains reported below all come from one sample, sequenced in a study of CD8 T cells in Susac syndrome. Random-hexamer reverse transcription was applied to roughly 0.5 to 1 ug RNA. TCRdb recomputed calls from the immunoSEQ multiplex PCR reads with MiXCR, one row per CDR3 protein. This sample has tens of thousands of distinct CDR3 sequences, with roughly 94% found just once. Sequenced sample: CD8+ T cells from PBMCs. Source of these receptors: a human donor with Susac syndrome.

This sequence joins TRBV29-1 and TRBJ1-2; weak D call: TRBD1 (6 bases). V shed 0 bases and J shed 4 bases, with 12 bases lying between them. CDR1 and CDR2 (germline): SQVTM, ANQGSEA. The CDR3 is 14 amino acids. CDR3: CSVEDGGGAYGYTF. The CDR3 DNA reads TGCAGCGTTGAAGATGGTGGGGGCGCCTATGGCTACACCTTC.

The chain uses TRBV6-4 and TRBJ1-1; D might be TRBD1 (5 bases). The V and J ends lost 5 bases and 5 bases respectively, with 12 bases between them. This CDR3 region has 13 residues. Germline-derived CDR1 and CDR2 are MRHNA and SNTAGT. CDR3 sequence (DNA): TGTGCCAGCAGTCGGGGGACCGGGACTGAAGCTTTCTTT. This sequence encodes CASSRGTGTEAFF.

This rearrangement joins TRBV29-1 to TRBJ2-7, with 7 bases aligning to TRBD1. This CDR3 comprises 12 residues. Losses at the gene ends were 5 bases for V and 4 bases for J; bases not matched to a gene: 5. Germline CDR1 and CDR2: SQVTM and ANQGSEA. Written as DNA, the CDR3 is TGCAGCGTTTGGGACAGCCGGTACGAGCAGTACTTC. Its translation: CSVWDSRYEQYF.

The rearrangement uses TRBV5-1 and TRBJ2-5, with D maybe TRBD2 (6 bases). Trimming took 5 bases from V and 3 from J, leaving 11 bases between them. The CDR3 runs 13 residues. The V gene's germline CDR1 is SGHRS and CDR2 YFSETQ. The CDR3 spells CASRETRKETQYF. The CDR3 coding sequence is TGCGCCAGCAGGGAGACTAGAAAAGAGACCCAGTACTTC.

This clonotype was recorded once. The rearrangement joins TRBV4-1 to TRBJ1-1; D remains ambiguous. V was cut by 2 bases and J by 12 bases, with 10 bases left in between. Germline V gene lookup returns CDR1 MGHRA and CDR2 YSYEKL. The length of the CDR3 is 11 residues. The CDR3 coding sequence is TGCGCCAGCAGCCAATTCGCGAGGACTTTCTTT. It translates to CASSQFARTFF.

J is TRBJ2-7 and V is TRBV19, with 7 bases that match TRBD1. J lost 0 bases, V lost 5 bases, and 7 bases had no gene match. CDR3 size: 15 residues. In germline, CDR1 is LNHDA, CDR2 SQIVND (reference sequence). The CDR3 region has the DNA TGTGCCAGTAGTTCCCGGACAGGCGCCTCCTACGAGCAGTACTTC. Translating it yields CASSSRTGASYEQYF.

As to this clonotype: Its ends do not fully match the called genes, so a read error is possible. The chain combines TRBV5-4 with TRBJ2-2, with unresolved D. The V gene's germline CDR1 is SGHNT and CDR2 YYREEE (reference sequence). CDR3 length: 14 amino acids. The CDR3 loop is CASSDRPNAGELFF. For the CDR3, the DNA is TGTGCCAGCAGCGATCGACCGAACGCCGGGGAGCTGTTTTTT.

This sequence joins TRBV20-1 and TRBJ1-5; possible D gene TRBD1, 5 bases. CDR3 length: 16 amino acids. Trimming took off 6 bases at V and 4 bases at J, with 22 bases between the two ends. The germline V gene has CDR1 DFQATT and CDR2 SNEGSKA (reference sequence). The CDR3 protein is CSAILKFQGFNQPQHF. The CDR3 coding sequence is TGCAGTGCCATCCTCAAATTTCAGGGTTTTAATCAGCCCCAGCATTTT.

This chain links TRBV2 with TRBJ1-1; the D gene is possibly TRBD1 (5 bases). Germline V gives CDR1 SNHLY, CDR2 FYNNEI. The CDR3 is 15 amino acids. V lost 2 bases, J lost 4 bases, and 14 bases lay in between. Written as DNA, the CDR3 is TGTGCCAGCAGTGAATATGGGGGTGGCGGCACTGAAGCTTTCTTT. Protein: CASSEYGGGGTEAFF.

This rearrangement joins TRBV7-2 to TRBJ2-5; D uncertain. The CDR3 extends over 16 amino acids. Germline-derived CDR1 and CDR2 are SGHTA and FQGNSA. V lost 6 bases to trimming and J lost 2 bases, with 19 bases between them. Here the CDR3 DNA reads TGTGCCAGCAGTTCCTACGGCCCGGTGGGGCAAGAGACCCAGTACTTC. Translation: CASSSYGPVGQETQYF.

This chain uses TRBV30 with TRBJ2-1, with 11 bases that match TRBD2. Germline trimming cut 4 bases from V and 10 bases from J; bases unmatched to any gene: 18. The CDR3 loop spans 17 amino acids. Germline V gene data show CDR1 as GTSNPN and CDR2 as SVGIG (reference sequence). CDR3: CAWTAPLTSGEVGEQFF. The CDR3 DNA reads as TGTGCCTGGACAGCCCCCCTGACTAGCGGGGAAGTTGGGGAGCAGTTCTTC.

V is TRBV30 and J is TRBJ1-5; possible D gene TRBD1, 5 bases. CDR1 and CDR2 (germline): GTSNPN, SVGIG (reference sequence). The CDR3 spans 13 residues. Trimming took off 3 bases at V and 7 bases at J, with 13 bases between the two ends. The CDR3 region is CAWSREMHQPQHF. In DNA form, the CDR3 reads TGTGCCTGGAGCAGGGAGATGCACCAGCCCCAGCATTTT.

In nucleotides, the CDR3 is TGCGCCAGCAGTCGTCGGGGCCAGAACGGGCAGTACTTC. It specifies CASSRRGQNGQYF. The chain combines TRBV23-1 with TRBJ2-7; D could derive from TRBD1 or TRBD2 (5 bases each). TRBV23-1 is filed as an ORF, its function uncertain. Trimming took 4 bases from V and 9 from J, leaving 16 bases between them. This CDR3 region has 13 residues.

The chain couples TRBV13 to TRBJ2-2; unclear D gene. Germline assignment: CDR1 PRHDT and CDR2 FYEKMQ (reference sequence). The ends were cut back, 2 bases at V and 6 bases at J, with 4 bases in the middle. This CDR3 is 12 amino acids long. The CDR3 reads CASSLHPGELFF. The CDR3, as DNA: TGTGCCAGCAGCTTACATCCCGGGGAGCTGTTTTTT.

Only one count was recorded for this clonotype. This chain links TRBV11-2 with TRBJ2-7; 8 bases align to TRBD1. Germline-derived CDR1 and CDR2 are SGHAT and FQNNGV. This CDR3 comprises 15 residues. The V gene end was trimmed by 5 bases and the J gene end by 3 bases; junction bases not matched to a gene: 9. CDR3 DNA: TGTGCCAGCAGCGCACGGACAGGGTTACTCTACGAGCAGTACTTC. Translating it yields CASSARTGLLYEQYF.